This T cell receptor beta chain originates from a study of blood T cell repertoires in COVID-19. The germline gives CDR1 SGHTA, CDR2 FQGTGA. This CDR3 has 13 amino acids. V was trimmed by 2 bases and J by 9 bases, leaving 11 bases between them. Assay used: immunoSEQ multiplex PCR; TCRdb lists only in-frame clones, some missing. The sample consists of 150,000 to 200,000 clones, about 91% of them appearing once. The source material was PBMCs or T cells enriched from blood (not recorded which). The chain combines TRBV7-3 with TRBJ2-1; D is uncertain. The clonotype comes from a woman between 18 and 29 years old who had recovered from COVID-19. The CDR3 nucleotides read TGTGCCAGCAGCTTATATCTAGAAGGTGAGCAGTTCTTC. It encodes CASSLYLEGEQFF.